The 20 T cell receptor beta chains below were found in one sample sequenced in a study of T cell responses to AZD1222 COVID-19 vaccine. Produced via immunoSEQ multiplex PCR; TCRdb's table is partial and in-frame only. The sample has over 60,000 clones, 80% seen once; the top ten hold roughly an eighth. The starting material was peripheral blood, obtained 28 days after the second AZD1222 dose. Receptor source: an adult who received the AZD1222 COVID-19 vaccine.

V usage is TRBV24-1 and J usage is TRBJ2-5; D is possibly TRBD2 (5 bases). In germline, CDR1 is KGHDR, CDR2 SFDVKD. The ends were cut back, 5 bases at V and 5 bases at J, with 11 bases in the middle. The CDR3 is 13 residues long. CDR3: CATSGVAQETQYF. The DNA for the CDR3 is TGTGCCACCAGTGGGGTAGCGCAGGAGACCCAGTACTTC.

The J gene is TRBJ1-1, the V gene TRBV10-3, with 8 bases matching TRBD1. The CDR3 covers 16 residues. Looked up from germline, CDR1 is ENHRY and CDR2 is SYGVKD. V shed 5 bases, J shed 4 bases, and the junction held 12 bases outside the gene matches. For the CDR3, the DNA is TGTGCCATCAGTCCAGGGGGCGCAGGGGGTAGCACTGAAGCTTTCTTT. Translated, it gives CAISPGGAGGSTEAFF.

In its sample, this clone was seen a few times. This sequence joins TRBV4-1 and TRBJ2-7, with unresolved D. Germline CDR1 and CDR2: MGHRA and YSYEKL. There are 14 residues in the CDR3. V dropped 0 bases and J dropped 2 bases, with 8 bases sitting between them. The CDR3 nucleotides read TGCGCCAGCAGCCAAGAGGCGAGCCCCTACGAGCAGTACTTC. It translates to CASSQEASPYEQYF.

The sample holds a few counts of this clone. This chain links TRBV7-3 with TRBJ2-1, with TRBD2 matching 7 bases. The CDR3 contains 15 residues. Germline V gene data show CDR1 as SGHTA and CDR2 as FQGTGA. V shed 2 bases, J shed 1 base, and the junction held 2 bases outside the gene matches. CDR3 nucleotide sequence: TGTGCCAGCAGCTTAGACGGGGGGTCCTACAATGAGCAGTTCTTC. Protein sequence: CASSLDGGSYNEQFF.

This clone was seen only a few times. V usage is TRBV3-1 (or the pseudogene TRBV3-2) and J usage is TRBJ1-2, with a possible D match to TRBD1 (5 bases). CDR3 size: 21 residues. The V and J ends lost 0 bases and 3 bases respectively, with 29 bases between them. Per germline, CDR1 LGHDT and CDR2 YNNKEL (reference sequence). CDR3 nucleotides: TGTGCCAGCAGCCAAGATAGTACGGGTCGGACACCGAAAAAGGCCGACTATGGCTACACCTTC. This codes for CASSQDSTGRTPKKADYGYTF.

The chain carries TRBV6-2 or TRBV6-3 and TRBJ2-1, with TRBD2 matching 11 bases. The length of the CDR3 is 19 residues. CDR1 and CDR2 from the germline V gene are MNHEY and SVGEGT. The V gene end was trimmed by 0 bases and the J gene end by 0 bases; junction bases not matched to a gene: 7. In DNA, the CDR3 is TGTGCCAGCAGTTACTCGACTAGCGGGGAGTCAAGCTCCTACAATGAGCAGTTCTTC. Translation: CASSYSTSGESSSYNEQFF.

The chain uses TRBV11-2 and TRBJ1-1; D is unresolved. The V gene's germline CDR1 is SGHAT and CDR2 FQNNGV. The V gene lost 1 base and the J gene lost 1 base, with 7 bases spanning the gap. This CDR3 spans 14 amino acids. The CDR3 region is CASSLGVWNTEAFF. The CDR3 region has the DNA TGTGCCAGCAGCTTAGGTGTGTGGAACACTGAAGCTTTCTTT.

This clone was counted a few times. V gene TRBV3-1 (or the pseudogene TRBV3-2) combines with J gene TRBJ2-5; D is possibly TRBD2 (6 bases). The V end was cut by 4 bases, the J end by 2 bases, with 8 bases between. The CDR3 is 13 residues long. The V gene's germline CDR1 is LGHDT and CDR2 YNNKEL (reference sequence). In DNA form, the CDR3 reads TGTGCCAGCAGCCGACTAGAGCAAGAGACCCAGTACTTC. It translates to CASSRLEQETQYF.

The chain is built from TRBV30 and TRBJ2-5, with D tentatively TRBD1 (6 bases). Trimming removed 1 base at V and 5 bases at J, with 20 bases between. This CDR3 region has 16 residues. CDR1 is GTSNPN and CDR2 is SVGIG in the germline V gene (reference sequence). The CDR3 sequence is CAWSATTTTGRETQYF. In nucleotides, the CDR3 is TGTGCCTGGAGTGCTACCACAACCACAGGGCGGGAGACCCAGTACTTC.

V and J are TRBV5-1 and TRBJ2-7; 9 nucleotides align to TRBD1. From germline, CDR1 is SGHRS and CDR2 YFSETQ. This CDR3 spans 14 amino acids. The V gene end was trimmed by 5 bases and the J gene end by 3 bases; junction bases not matched to a gene: 6. DNA for the CDR3: TGCGCCAGCAGAACCGGGACAGGGTACTACGAGCAGTACTTC. Protein sequence: CASRTGTGYYEQYF.

This sequence joins TRBV30 and TRBJ2-2; the D gene is possibly TRBD1 (5 bases). Germline assignment: CDR1 GTSNPN and CDR2 SVGIG (reference sequence). Deletions cut 0 bases from V and 3 bases from J, with 5 bases between. The length of the CDR3 is 13 residues. The CDR3 DNA sequence: TGTGCCTGGAGTGTAGGGGACACCGGGGAGCTGTTTTTT. Translated, it gives CAWSVGDTGELFF.

This clone occurred a few times. V is TRBV7-2 and J is TRBJ1-1; tentative D call: TRBD1 (5 bases). CDR1 and CDR2 from the germline V gene are SGHTA and FQGNSA. The CDR3 runs to 16 residues. V lost 1 base and J 1 base, leaving 13 bases between the germline ends. DNA for the CDR3: TGTGCCAGCAGCTTAGTATCCGGAGGGGCGAACACTGAAGCTTTCTTT. Translated: CASSLVSGGANTEAFF.

The CDR3 here is CASSQERSAPFF. CDR3 bases: TGTGCCAGCAGCCAAGAGCGGTCGGCGCCTTTCTTT. The rearrangement links TRBV3-1 (or the pseudogene TRBV3-2) to TRBJ1-1; unclear D gene. The CDR3 has 12 residues. Per germline, CDR1 LGHDT and CDR2 YNNKEL (reference sequence). Trimming took 0 bases from V and 12 from J, leaving 11 bases between them.

The J gene is TRBJ1-5, the V gene TRBV6-1; the D is unclear. V was clipped by 2 bases and J by 11 bases, with 13 bases between them. Germline V CDR1 and CDR2: MNHNS, SASEGT. This CDR3 is built from 13 residues. In DNA, the CDR3 is TGTGCCAGCAGTGAAAGGCAGTTCAGGACCCAGCATTTT. It codes for CASSERQFRTQHF.

The J gene is TRBJ2-3, the V gene TRBV5-6; TRBD1 matches 8 bases. The CDR3 spans 16 residues. J gave up 5 bases and V 2 bases, and 10 bases lay outside the gene matches. Germline V gene lookup returns CDR1 SGHDT and CDR2 YYEEEE. CDR3 coding DNA: TGTGCCAGCAGCTTACCCAGGACAGGGCAGGGAGATACGCAGTATTTT. The encoded protein is CASSLPRTGQGDTQYF.

The J gene is TRBJ2-7, the V gene TRBV5-8, with 10 bases fitting TRBD1. The ends lost 0 bases at V and 4 bases at J; junction bases unmatched: 4. CDR3 length: 15 amino acids. Per the germline V gene, CDR1 is SGHTS and CDR2 is YDEGEE. The CDR3 region is CASSLAGTGAYEQYF. CDR3 coding DNA: TGTGCCAGCAGCTTGGCCGGGACAGGGGCTTACGAGCAGTACTTC.

This clone has just one count. Here the CDR3 reads CASSLRVDRAEAFF. CDR3 sequence (DNA): TGCGCCAGCAGCTTGAGGGTTGACAGGGCTGAAGCTTTCTTT. The rearrangement joins TRBV5-1 to TRBJ1-1, with 7 bases identical to TRBD1. V dropped 1 base and J dropped 6; count of bases not matched to a gene: 6. The germline gives CDR1 SGHRS, CDR2 YFSETQ. The CDR3 has 14 residues.

V gene TRBV25-1 combines with J gene TRBJ1-3; D remains unclear. There are 15 residues in the CDR3. Germline V gene data show CDR1 as MGHDK and CDR2 as SYGVNS. Trimming took off 1 base at V and 2 bases at J, with 9 bases between the two ends. The CDR3 reads CASSESPGTGNTIYF. CDR3 nucleotides: TGTGCCAGCAGTGAATCCCCCGGGACTGGAAACACCATATATTTT. Full variable domain (remainder filled in from reference TRBV25-1 and TRBJ1-3): EADIYQTPRYLVIGTGKKITLECSQTMGHDKMYWYQQDPGMELHLIHYSYGVNSTEKGDLSSESTVSRIRTEHFPLTLESARPSHTSQYLCASSESPGTGNTIYFGEGSWLTVV.

The gene calls are TRBV5-8 and TRBJ2-2; a possible D gene is TRBD2 (6 bases). The length of the CDR3 is 13 residues. Germline V gene data show CDR1 as SGHTS and CDR2 as YDEGEE. V lost 2 bases and J 8 bases, leaving 10 bases between the germline ends. The CDR3 nucleotides read TGTGCCAGCAGCTTCGTAGCGGCGGGGGAGCTGTTTTTT. This gives the protein CASSFVAAGELFF.

The V call is TRBV6-5, the J call TRBJ2-1, with 10 bases that match TRBD2. The J segment lost 6 bases and the V segment lost 7 bases, leaving 6 bases of the junction unmatched. Per germline, CDR1 MNHEY and CDR2 SVGAGI. CDR3 size: 14 residues. This chain's CDR3 is CASTVAGGLNEQFF. In DNA form, the CDR3 reads TGTGCCAGCACCGTAGCGGGGGGCCTCAATGAGCAGTTCTTC.